Sequencing of this TCR beta chain was carried out in a study of T cell responses to AZD1222 COVID-19 vaccine. General observations from the study: Across the whole spike, CD4 TCRs peaked at regions 160-218 and 743-854.

Here immunoSEQ multiplex PCR was the method, and the copy in TCRdb shows in-frame clones only, minus some. The data hold some 190,000 clones, with less than 95% observed a single time. On this clone itself: Its antigen is as yet unknown.

This CDR3 comprises 18 residues. Germline V CDR1 and CDR2: LNHDA, SQIVND (reference sequence). Trimming at V came to 0 bases and at J to 0 bases, leaving 7 bases not matched to a gene. The source is an adult who received the MenACWY meningococcal vaccine as a control. Sequences were derived from peripheral blood, sampled 28 days after the second dose of the MenACWY control vaccine. The V call is TRBV19, the J call TRBJ2-2, with TRBD1 matching 7 bases. The CDR3, as DNA: TGTGCCAGTAGTATAGACGTTAGGGGACAGTCGAACACCGGGGAGCTGTTTTTT. This gives the protein CASSIDVRGQSNTGELFF.